Below are 25 T cell receptor beta chains sequenced from a single sample in a study of blood T cell repertoires in COVID-19 (dated by TCRdb to about 2020). The receptor library was made with the immunoSEQ multiplex PCR assay. TCRdb limited this immuneACCESS table to in-frame rearrangements with V and J called. A share of clones is missing; checked studies link under half to unresolved V genes, and the rest is unexplained. This sample gives 380,000 or so clones in total; 88% of them show up just once. Clones ranked in the top ten supply approximately 0.96% of the sample. Sequencing was carried out using PBMCs or T cells enriched from blood (not recorded which). The receptor source for this set is a woman aged 25 to 45 with acute COVID-19.

This chain connects TRBV18 to TRBJ2-3; D gene uncertain. Germline lookup yields CDR1 KGHSH and CDR2 LQKENI. V was clipped by 3 bases and J by 6 bases, with 7 bases between them. The CDR3 is 12 residues long. The CDR3 DNA reads as TGTGCCAGCTCACCGAGGTTGGATACGCAGTATTTT. Its protein is CASSPRLDTQYF.

The V call is TRBV19, the J call TRBJ1-3, with a possible D match to TRBD1 (5 bases). V gave up 4 bases and J gave up 4 bases, with 14 bases separating them. Germline CDR1 LNHDA, CDR2 SQIVND (reference sequence). The CDR3 is made up of 15 amino acids. The CDR3 DNA reads TGTGCCAGTAGTACCAGCAGGGTGGCAGGAAACACCATATATTTT. Its translation is CASSTSRVAGNTIYF.

The rearrangement links TRBV5-6 to TRBJ2-7; maybe TRBD1 (6 bases). V shed 4 bases and J shed 6 bases, with 20 bases lying between them. The CDR3 loop spans 15 amino acids. Germline loops: CDR1 SGHDT, CDR2 YYEEEE. Here the CDR3 DNA reads TGTGCCAGCAGCCAAAAAACAGGGTCCGGCGGCGAGCAGTACTTC. Translated, it gives CASSQKTGSGGEQYF.

The chain uses TRBV27 and TRBJ2-1; the match to TRBD1 covers 9 bases. Unmatched junction bases numbered 10, after V lost 4 bases and J lost 6 bases. Germline V CDR1 and CDR2: MNHEY, SMNVEV (reference sequence). The CDR3 extends over 16 amino acids. This CDR3 is CASSSDRDRAANEQFF. In DNA, the CDR3 is TGTGCCAGCAGTTCGGACCGGGACAGGGCGGCCAATGAGCAGTTCTTC.

The gene calls are TRBV24-1 and TRBJ1-2; D might be TRBD1 (6 bases). V lost 4 bases and J lost 5, with 34 bases in between. Germline lookup yields CDR1 KGHDR and CDR2 SFDVKD. This CDR3 comprises 21 residues. The CDR3 nucleotides read TGTGCCACCAGTGAACCTTCGAGGGAAAGGACAGACGACGTTTGGGAGTATGGCTACACCTTC. This encodes CATSEPSRERTDDVWEYGYTF.

This chain connects TRBV9 to TRBJ2-1; perhaps TRBD1 as D (6 bases). Germline lookup yields CDR1 SGDLS and CDR2 YYNGEE. V gave up 0 bases and J gave up 4 bases, with 11 bases separating them. This CDR3 spans 15 amino acids. In DNA form, the CDR3 reads TGTGCCAGCAGCGTAGTGGAAGACAGGTACAATGAGCAGTTCTTC. The encoded protein is CASSVVEDRYNEQFF. The full variable domain, in which reference TRBV9 and TRBJ2-1 provide the parts outside the CDR3, is DSGVTQTPKHLITATGQRVTLRCSPRSGDLSVYWYQQSLDQGLQFLIQYYNGEERAKGNILERFSAQQFPDLHSELNLSSLELGDSALYFCASSVVEDRYNEQFFGPGTRLTVL.

The chain carries TRBV12-5 and TRBJ2-3; perhaps TRBD1 as D (6 bases). This CDR3 comprises 18 residues. The germline V gene encodes CDR1 LGHNT and CDR2 FRNRAP. V was shortened by 2 bases and J by 0 bases, with 18 bases between the two germline ends. The CDR3 DNA sequence: TGTGCTAGTGGTTTGAACAGGGACGGAACTTTTAGCACAGATACGCAGTATTTT. This translates into CASGLNRDGTFSTDTQYF.

The chain links TRBV19 to TRBJ1-2; the match to TRBD1 covers 7 bases. Germline V CDR1 and CDR2: LNHDA, SQIVND (reference sequence). The CDR3 is 17 residues long. J lost 6 bases, V lost 3 bases, and 16 bases had no gene match. CDR3 sequence: CASSIGRDRRKRDGYTF. The CDR3, as DNA: TGTGCCAGTAGTATTGGGCGGGACAGAAGGAAGAGGGATGGCTACACCTTC.

The chain uses TRBV7-2 and TRBJ1-1, with a weak D call TRBD1 (5 bases). The V gene lost 2 bases and the J gene lost 5 bases, with 12 bases spanning the gap. In germline, CDR1 is SGHTA, CDR2 FQGNSA. This CDR3 spans 14 amino acids. For the CDR3, the DNA is TGTGCCAGCAGCTTACTGGGGGGAGGTACTGAAGCTTTCTTT. It yields the protein CASSLLGGGTEAFF.

The CDR3 reads CASSSEGARNTEAFF. DNA of the CDR3: TGTGCCAGCAGTTCGGAGGGGGCCAGGAACACTGAAGCTTTCTTT. The rearrangement uses TRBV6-5 and TRBJ1-1; 7 bases are a match to TRBD1. CDR1 is MNHEY and CDR2 is SVGAGI in the germline V gene. The CDR3 is 15 amino acids. With V trimmed by 4 bases and J by 1 base, 6 bases remained unmatched.

The genes are TRBV7-3 and TRBJ2-3; 7 bases map to TRBD2. Germline V lookup: CDR1 SGHTA, CDR2 FQGTGA. CDR3 length: 13 residues. The J segment lost 4 bases and the V segment lost 5 bases, leaving 3 bases of the junction unmatched. CDR3 sequence (DNA): TGTGCCAGCAGCGCTCTAGCGGCAGATACGCAGTATTTT. Translation gives CASSALAADTQYF.

The V call is TRBV6-5, the J call TRBJ1-1, with TRBD1 matching over 8 bases. V lost 6 bases to trimming and J lost 4 bases; unmatched junction nucleotides: 7. Germline CDR1 MNHEY, CDR2 SVGAGI. The CDR3 covers 14 residues. The CDR3 DNA sequence: TGTGCCAGCAGCAGACAGGGGAGGGGCACTGAAGCTTTCTTT. Translation gives CASSRQGRGTEAFF.

This sequence joins TRBV5-5 and TRBJ2-1, with a weak D call TRBD2 (5 bases). The V and J ends lost 2 bases and 0 bases respectively, with 6 bases between them. Germline CDR1 SGHKS, CDR2 YYEKEE (reference sequence). This CDR3 is built from 14 residues. The DNA for the CDR3 is TGTGCCAGCAGCTTAGGGAGCTCCTACAATGAGCAGTTCTTC. Translating gives CASSLGSSYNEQFF.

The DNA of the CDR3 is TGTGCCAGCAGACCACCCGGCGGGGGTGGGTACGAGCAGTACTTC. Translation gives CASRPPGGGGYEQYF. V is TRBV6-5 and J is TRBJ2-7; 7 bases line up with TRBD2. This CDR3 has 15 residues. V lost 6 bases, J lost 4 bases, and 12 bases stayed unmatched. Germline V lookup: CDR1 MNHEY, CDR2 SVGAGI.

This chain links TRBV3-1 (or the pseudogene TRBV3-2) with TRBJ2-7; 11 bases fit TRBD1. The CDR3 contains 15 residues. Germline V gene sequence: CDR1 LGHDT, CDR2 YNNKEL (reference sequence). Trimming at V came to 4 bases and at J to 4 bases, leaving 6 bases not matched to a gene. The CDR3 protein is CASSRTGQGGYEQYF. CDR3 in DNA: TGTGCCAGCAGCCGGACGGGACAGGGGGGTTACGAGCAGTACTTC.

The gene calls are TRBV5-6 and TRBJ1-2; perhaps TRBD1 as D (6 bases). The CDR3 totals 14 residues. CDR1 is SGHDT and CDR2 is YYEEEE in the germline V gene. V gave up 1 base and J gave up 0 bases, with 7 bases separating them. Here the CDR3 DNA reads TGTGCCAGCAGCTTGAGGGGGACTAACTATGGCTACACCTTC. Translating it yields CASSLRGTNYGYTF.

On this clone: The sample has other DNA sequences that encode this CDR3 too. The rearrangement links TRBV7-2 to TRBJ2-1; 9 bases agree with TRBD1. After removal of 5 bases from V and 5 bases from J, the junction contained 7 bases not matched to a gene. The germline gives CDR1 SGHTA, CDR2 FQGNSA. The CDR3 length is 15 residues. The CDR3 reads CASSPGTGSHNEQFF. The CDR3 DNA reads as TGTGCCAGCAGCCCCGGGACAGGGTCCCACAATGAGCAGTTCTTC. Full variable domain (remainder filled in from reference TRBV7-2 and TRBJ2-1): GAGVSQSPSNKVTEKGKDVELRCDPISGHTALYWYRQSLGQGLEFLIYFQGNSAPDKSGLPSDRFSAERTGGSVSTLTIQRTQQEDSAVYLCASSPGTGSHNEQFFGPGTRLTVL.

This clone appeared a single time. V usage is TRBV6-1 and J usage is TRBJ1-5; possibly TRBD1 for D (5 bases). The CDR3 sequence is 15 residues long. In germline, CDR1 is MNHNS, CDR2 SASEGT. The ends were cut back, 2 bases at V and 7 bases at J, with 15 bases in the middle. The CDR3 reads CASSESFLGEQPQHF. The CDR3 nucleotides are TGTGCCAGCAGTGAAAGTTTCTTAGGGGAACAGCCCCAGCATTTT.

The V and J genes are TRBV12-5 and TRBJ1-1; D remains ambiguous. Between the trimmed V and J ends, which lost 4 bases and 0 bases, there was a span of 6 bases. CDR1 is LGHNT, CDR2 FRNRAP, per germline. This CDR3 contains 13 residues. The CDR3 nucleotides are TGTGCTAGTGGTTCTCAGGTGAACACTGAAGCTTTCTTT. It codes for CASGSQVNTEAFF.

This rearrangement joins TRBV5-1 to TRBJ1-2; D gene unclear. CDR1 SGHRS and CDR2 YFSETQ come from the germline V gene. The germline V and J ends were trimmed by 0 bases and 0 bases, with 12 bases remaining between them. The CDR3 has 16 amino acids. CDR3 in amino acids: CASSLAAGPANYGYTF. CDR3 coding DNA: TGCGCCAGCAGCTTGGCGGCAGGCCCTGCTAACTATGGCTACACCTTC. Full variable domain (outside the CDR3, taken from reference TRBV5-1 and TRBJ1-2): KAGVTQTPRYLIKTRGQQVTLSCSPISGHRSVSWYQQTPGQGLQFLFEYFSETQRNKGNFPGRFSGRQFSNSRSEMNVSTLELGDSALYLCASSLAAGPANYGYTFGSGTRLTVV.

The genes are TRBV6-2 or TRBV6-3 and TRBJ1-5; D gene ambiguous. CDR1 and CDR2 (germline): MNHEY, SVGEGT. CDR3 length equals 17 residues. V was clipped by 6 bases and J by 0 bases, with 18 bases between them. As DNA, the CDR3 is TGTGCCAGCAGCCCTCTAGTGGCAGTCCATAGCAATCAGCCCCAGCATTTT. Amino acids: CASSPLVAVHSNQPQHF.

The chain is built from TRBV5-1 and TRBJ1-4; TRBD1 aligns across 9 bases. This CDR3 contains 15 residues. V was clipped by 0 bases and J by 3 bases; unmatched bases: 0. The germline V gene encodes CDR1 SGHRS and CDR2 YFSETQ. The CDR3 sequence: CASSLGDRANEKLFF. The CDR3 DNA is TGCGCCAGCAGCTTGGGGGACAGGGCTAATGAAAAACTGTTTTTT.

V and J are TRBV9 and TRBJ2-3; D may be TRBD1 (6 bases). CDR3 length equals 15 residues. The V and J ends lost 0 bases and 5 bases respectively, with 13 bases between them. CDR1 and CDR2 (germline): SGDLS, YYNGEE. The CDR3, as DNA: TGTGCCAGCAGCGTAGAGTGGCAAGGGGGAGATACGCAGTATTTT. Translating gives CASSVEWQGGDTQYF.

This chain links TRBV7-8 with TRBJ1-1, with D maybe TRBD1 (5 bases). Germline V lookup: CDR1 SGHVS, CDR2 FQNEAQ. The CDR3 is 16 amino acids. Trimming stripped 1 base from V and 0 bases from J, with 12 bases between. CDR3 sequence (DNA): TGTGCCAGCAGCTTAGAATCCTCGACAGTGAACACTGAAGCTTTCTTT. Amino acids: CASSLESSTVNTEAFF.

The chain carries TRBV11-2 and TRBJ1-2; no definite D call. This CDR3 has 16 residues. The V gene lost 6 bases and the J gene lost 8 bases, with 25 bases spanning the gap. Germline V gives CDR1 SGHAT, CDR2 FQNNGV. The CDR3 region is CASRLPVSRFPLGYTF. CDR3 DNA sequence: TGTGCCAGCAGACTCCCCGTTAGCCGCTTTCCCCTCGGCTACACCTTC.